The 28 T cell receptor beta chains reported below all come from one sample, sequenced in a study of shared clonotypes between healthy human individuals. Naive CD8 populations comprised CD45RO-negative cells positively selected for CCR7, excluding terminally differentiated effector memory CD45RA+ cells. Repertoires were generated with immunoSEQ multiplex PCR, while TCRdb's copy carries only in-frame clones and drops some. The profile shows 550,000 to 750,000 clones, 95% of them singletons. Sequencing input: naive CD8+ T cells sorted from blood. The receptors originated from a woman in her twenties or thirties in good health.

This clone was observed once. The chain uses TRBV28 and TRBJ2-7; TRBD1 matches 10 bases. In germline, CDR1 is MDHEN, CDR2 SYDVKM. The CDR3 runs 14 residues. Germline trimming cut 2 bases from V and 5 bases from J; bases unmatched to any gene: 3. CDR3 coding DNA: TGTGCCAGCAGTTTAGCCGGGACAGGGGACGAGCAGTACTTC. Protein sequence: CASSLAGTGDEQYF.

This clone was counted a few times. The CDR3 coding sequence is TGTGCCAGCAGTTTACACAGCAATCAGCCCCAGCATTTT. Its protein is CASSLHSNQPQHF. This chain uses TRBV6-5 with TRBJ1-5; D ambiguous. The germline V and J ends were trimmed by 4 bases and 1 base, with 5 bases remaining between them. The CDR3 has 13 residues. CDR1 is MNHEY, CDR2 SVGAGI, per germline.

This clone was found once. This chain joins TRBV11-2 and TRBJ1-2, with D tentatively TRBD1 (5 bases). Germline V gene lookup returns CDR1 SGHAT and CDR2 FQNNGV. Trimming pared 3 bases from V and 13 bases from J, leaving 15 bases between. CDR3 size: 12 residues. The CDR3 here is CASSLGSAGITF. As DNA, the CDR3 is TGTGCCAGCAGCTTGGGGAGCGCAGGGATCACCTTC.

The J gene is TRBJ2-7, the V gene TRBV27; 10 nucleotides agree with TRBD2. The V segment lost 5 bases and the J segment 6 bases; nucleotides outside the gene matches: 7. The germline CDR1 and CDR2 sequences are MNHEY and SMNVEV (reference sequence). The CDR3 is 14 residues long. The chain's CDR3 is CASSHLAGAPEQYF. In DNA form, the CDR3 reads TGTGCCAGCAGTCACCTAGCGGGAGCCCCCGAGCAGTACTTC.

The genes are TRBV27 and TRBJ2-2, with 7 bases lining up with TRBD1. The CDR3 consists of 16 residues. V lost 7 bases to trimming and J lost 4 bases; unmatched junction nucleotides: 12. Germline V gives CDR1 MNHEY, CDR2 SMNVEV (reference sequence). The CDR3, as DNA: TGTGCCAGCACCCTAAGACAGGGATGGACCACCGGGGAGCTGTTTTTT. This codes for CASTLRQGWTTGELFF.

Here the CDR3 DNA reads TGCGCCAGCAGCCGCGCCTCGGGACTCCTCAATGAGCAGTTCTTC. It translates to CASSRASGLLNEQFF. The chain is built from TRBV4-1 and TRBJ2-1; a weak D match, TRBD2 (6 bases). The germline gives CDR1 MGHRA, CDR2 YSYEKL. The V gene lost 4 bases and the J gene lost 6 bases, with 16 bases spanning the gap. This CDR3 region has 15 residues.

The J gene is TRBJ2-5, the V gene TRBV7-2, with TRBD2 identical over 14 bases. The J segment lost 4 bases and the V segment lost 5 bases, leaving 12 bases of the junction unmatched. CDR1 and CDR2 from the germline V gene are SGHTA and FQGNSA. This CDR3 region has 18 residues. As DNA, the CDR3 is TGTGCCAGCAGCCCCCAACTAGGGACTAGCGGGAGAAGAGAGACCCAGTACTTC. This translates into CASSPQLGTSGRRETQYF.

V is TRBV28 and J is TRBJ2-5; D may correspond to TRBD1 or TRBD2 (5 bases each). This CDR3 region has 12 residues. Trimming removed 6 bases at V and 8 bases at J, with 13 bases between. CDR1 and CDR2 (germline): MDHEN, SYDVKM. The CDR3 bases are TGTGCCAGCAGCCTGCTTGGGGGAACCCAGTACTTC. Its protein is CASSLLGGTQYF.

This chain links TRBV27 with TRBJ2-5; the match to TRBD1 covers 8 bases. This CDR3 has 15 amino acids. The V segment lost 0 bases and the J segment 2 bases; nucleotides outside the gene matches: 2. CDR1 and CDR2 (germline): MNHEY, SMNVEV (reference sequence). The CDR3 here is CASSLSRTGQETQYF. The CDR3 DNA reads TGTGCCAGCAGTTTATCAAGGACAGGGCAAGAGACCCAGTACTTC.

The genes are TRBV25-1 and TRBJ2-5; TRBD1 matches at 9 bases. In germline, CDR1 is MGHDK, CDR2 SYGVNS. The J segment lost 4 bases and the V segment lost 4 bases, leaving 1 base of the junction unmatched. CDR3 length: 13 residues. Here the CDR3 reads CASSGTGAETQYF. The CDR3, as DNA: TGTGCCAGCAGTGGGACAGGGGCAGAGACCCAGTACTTC.

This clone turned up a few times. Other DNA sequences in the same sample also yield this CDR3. CDR3 sequence: CASSLGDTQYF. CDR3 coding DNA: TGTGCCAGCAGTTTAGGAGATACGCAGTATTTT. The V call is TRBV27, the J call TRBJ2-3; D remains unclear. Germline V gene sequence: CDR1 MNHEY, CDR2 SMNVEV (reference sequence). The CDR3 is made up of 11 amino acids. V gave up 2 bases and J gave up 5 bases, with 2 bases separating them.

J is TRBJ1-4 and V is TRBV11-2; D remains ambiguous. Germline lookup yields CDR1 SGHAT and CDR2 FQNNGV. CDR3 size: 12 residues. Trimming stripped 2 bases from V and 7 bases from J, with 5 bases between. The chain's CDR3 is CASSLLGEKLFF. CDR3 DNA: TGTGCCAGCAGCTTATTAGGTGAAAAACTGTTTTTT.

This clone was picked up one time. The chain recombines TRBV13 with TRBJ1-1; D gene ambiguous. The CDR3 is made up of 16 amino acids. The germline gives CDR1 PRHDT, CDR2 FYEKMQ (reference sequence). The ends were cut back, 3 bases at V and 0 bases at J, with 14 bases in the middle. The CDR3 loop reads CASSFRVENMNTEAFF. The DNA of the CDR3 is TGTGCCAGCAGCTTTAGGGTGGAGAACATGAACACTGAAGCTTTCTTT.

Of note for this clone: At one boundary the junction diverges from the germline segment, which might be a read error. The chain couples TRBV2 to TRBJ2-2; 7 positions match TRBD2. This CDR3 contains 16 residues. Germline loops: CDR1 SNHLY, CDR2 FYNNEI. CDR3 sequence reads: CASREGDYGVSGELFF. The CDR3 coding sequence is TGTGCCAGCAGGGAAGGGGACTATGGAGTGAGCGGGGAGCTGTTTTTT. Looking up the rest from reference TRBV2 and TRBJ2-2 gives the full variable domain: EPEVTQTPSHQVTQMGQEVILRCVPISNHLYFYWYRQILGQKVEFLVSFYNNEISEKSEIFDDQFSVERPDGSNFTLKIRSTKLEDSAMYFCASREGDYGVSGELFFGEGSRLTVL.

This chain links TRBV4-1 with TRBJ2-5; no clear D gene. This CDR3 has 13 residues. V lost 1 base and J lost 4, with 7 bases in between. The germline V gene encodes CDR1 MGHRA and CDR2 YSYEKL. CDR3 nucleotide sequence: TGCGCCAGCAGCCAAGTTTTAGTAGAGACCCAGTACTTC. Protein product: CASSQVLVETQYF.

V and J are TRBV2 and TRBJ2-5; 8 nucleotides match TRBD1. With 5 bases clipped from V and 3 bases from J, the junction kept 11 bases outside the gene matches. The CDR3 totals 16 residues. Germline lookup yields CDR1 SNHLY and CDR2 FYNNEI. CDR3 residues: CASSYLRTGQEETQYF. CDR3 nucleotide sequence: TGTGCCAGCAGTTACCTAAGGACAGGGCAAGAAGAGACCCAGTACTTC.

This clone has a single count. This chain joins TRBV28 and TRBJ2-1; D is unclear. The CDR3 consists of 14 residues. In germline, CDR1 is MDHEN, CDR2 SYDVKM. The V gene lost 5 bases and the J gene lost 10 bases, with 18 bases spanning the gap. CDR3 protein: CASSQSDSPAEQFF. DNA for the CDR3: TGTGCCAGCAGTCAATCTGACTCCCCGGCCGAGCAGTTCTTC.

CDR3 protein: CASSGGTSGSSDTQYF. Written as DNA, the CDR3 is TGTGCCAGCAGCGGCGGGACTAGCGGGAGTTCCGATACGCAGTATTTT. The gene calls are TRBV9 and TRBJ2-3; TRBD2 agrees at 14 bases. J gave up 6 bases and V 3 bases, and 6 bases lay outside the gene matches. CDR3 length: 16 residues. CDR1 is SGDLS and CDR2 is YYNGEE in the germline V gene.

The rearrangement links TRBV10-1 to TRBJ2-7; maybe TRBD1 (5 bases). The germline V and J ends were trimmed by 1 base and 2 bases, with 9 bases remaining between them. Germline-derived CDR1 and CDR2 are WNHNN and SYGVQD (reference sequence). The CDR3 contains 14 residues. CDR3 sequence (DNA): TGCGCCAGCAGTGAGTTTGTAGGGGCCTACGAGCAGTACTTC. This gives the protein CASSEFVGAYEQYF.

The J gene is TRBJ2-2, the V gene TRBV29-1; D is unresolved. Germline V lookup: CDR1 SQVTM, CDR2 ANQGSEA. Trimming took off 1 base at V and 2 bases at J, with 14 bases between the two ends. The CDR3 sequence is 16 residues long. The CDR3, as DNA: TGCAGCGTTGAAGCTATTTCGGCGGAAAACACCGGGGAGCTGTTTTTT. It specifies CSVEAISAENTGELFF.

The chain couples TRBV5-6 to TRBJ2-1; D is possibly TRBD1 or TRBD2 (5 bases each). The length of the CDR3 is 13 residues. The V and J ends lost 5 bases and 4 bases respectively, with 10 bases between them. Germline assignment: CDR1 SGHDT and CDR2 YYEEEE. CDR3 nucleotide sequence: TGTGCCAGCAGACCAGGGAGTTACAATGAGCAGTTCTTC. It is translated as CASRPGSYNEQFF.

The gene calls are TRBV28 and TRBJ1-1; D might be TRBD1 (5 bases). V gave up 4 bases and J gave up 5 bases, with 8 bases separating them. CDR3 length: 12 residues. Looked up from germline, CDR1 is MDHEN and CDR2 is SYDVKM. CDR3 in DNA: TGTGCCAGCAGTTCAGGGTGGACTGAAGCTTTCTTT. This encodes CASSSGWTEAFF.

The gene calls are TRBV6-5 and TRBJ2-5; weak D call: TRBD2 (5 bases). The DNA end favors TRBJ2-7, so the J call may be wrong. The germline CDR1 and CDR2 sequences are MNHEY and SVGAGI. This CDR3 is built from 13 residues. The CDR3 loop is CASSFIDGNEQYF. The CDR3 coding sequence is TGTGCCAGCAGTTTCATCGACGGGAACGAGCAGTACTTC.

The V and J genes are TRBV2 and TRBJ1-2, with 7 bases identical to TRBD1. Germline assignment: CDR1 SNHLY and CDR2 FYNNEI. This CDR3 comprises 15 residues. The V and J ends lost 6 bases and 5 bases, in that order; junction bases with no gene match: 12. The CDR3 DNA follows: TGTGCCAGCAGCCTATACCTGGGACAGTCGTATGGCTACACCTTC. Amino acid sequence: CASSLYLGQSYGYTF.

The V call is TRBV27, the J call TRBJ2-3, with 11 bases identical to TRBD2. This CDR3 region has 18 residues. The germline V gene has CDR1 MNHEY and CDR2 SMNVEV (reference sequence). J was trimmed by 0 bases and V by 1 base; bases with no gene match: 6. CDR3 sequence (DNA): TGTGCCAGCAGTTTATTGCTAGCGGGAGGTCCTAGCACAGATACGCAGTATTTT. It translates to CASSLLLAGGPSTDTQYF.

The DNA for the CDR3 is TGTGCCAGCAGCTTACTCGACGGAAAGAACACTGAAGCTTTCTTT. This sequence encodes CASSLLDGKNTEAFF. The rearrangement joins TRBV5-4 to TRBJ1-1; D ambiguous. Trimming removed 2 bases from V and 1 base from J, with 12 bases in between. Germline CDR1 SGHNT, CDR2 YYREEE (reference sequence). The length of the CDR3 is 15 residues.

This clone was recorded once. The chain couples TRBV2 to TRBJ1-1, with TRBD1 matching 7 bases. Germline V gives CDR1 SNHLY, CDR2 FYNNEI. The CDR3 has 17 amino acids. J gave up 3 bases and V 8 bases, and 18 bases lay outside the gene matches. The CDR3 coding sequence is TGTGCCAGCCGGACAAACAGGGGTCTAACGGGCCACACTGAAGCTTTCTTT. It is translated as CASRTNRGLTGHTEAFF.

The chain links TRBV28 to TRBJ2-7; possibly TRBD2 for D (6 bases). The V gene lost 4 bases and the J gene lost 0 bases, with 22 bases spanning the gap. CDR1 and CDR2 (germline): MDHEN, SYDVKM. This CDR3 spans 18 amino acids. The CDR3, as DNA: TGTGCCAGCAGTTCGACGATACTGACCGGGACTGGCTCCTACGAGCAGTACTTC. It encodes CASSSTILTGTGSYEQYF.